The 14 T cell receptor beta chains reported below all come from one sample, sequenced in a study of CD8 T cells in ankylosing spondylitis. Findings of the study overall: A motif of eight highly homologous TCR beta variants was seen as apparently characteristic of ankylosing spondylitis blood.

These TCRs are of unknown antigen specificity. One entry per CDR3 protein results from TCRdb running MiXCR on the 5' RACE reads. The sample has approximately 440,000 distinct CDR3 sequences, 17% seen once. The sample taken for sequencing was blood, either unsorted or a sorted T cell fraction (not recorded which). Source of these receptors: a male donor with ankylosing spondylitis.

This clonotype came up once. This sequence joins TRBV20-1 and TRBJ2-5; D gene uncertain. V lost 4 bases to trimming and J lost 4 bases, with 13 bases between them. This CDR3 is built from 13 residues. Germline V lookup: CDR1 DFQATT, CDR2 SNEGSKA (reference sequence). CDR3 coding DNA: TGCAGTGCTACGAGCCCGGGTCGAGAGACCCAGTACTTC. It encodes CSATSPGRETQYF.

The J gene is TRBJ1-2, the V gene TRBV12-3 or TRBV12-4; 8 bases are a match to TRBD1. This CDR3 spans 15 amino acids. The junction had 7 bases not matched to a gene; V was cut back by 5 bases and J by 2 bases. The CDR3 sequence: CASSGEGQANYGYTF. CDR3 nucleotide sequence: TGTGCCAGCAGTGGGGAGGGACAGGCAAACTATGGCTACACCTTC.

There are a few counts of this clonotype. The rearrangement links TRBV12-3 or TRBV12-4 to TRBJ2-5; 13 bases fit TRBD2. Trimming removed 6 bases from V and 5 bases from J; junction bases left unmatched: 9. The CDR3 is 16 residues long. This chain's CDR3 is CASSPLAGGQGETQYF. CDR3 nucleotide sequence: TGTGCCAGCAGCCCACTAGCGGGGGGGCAGGGGGAGACCCAGTACTTC.

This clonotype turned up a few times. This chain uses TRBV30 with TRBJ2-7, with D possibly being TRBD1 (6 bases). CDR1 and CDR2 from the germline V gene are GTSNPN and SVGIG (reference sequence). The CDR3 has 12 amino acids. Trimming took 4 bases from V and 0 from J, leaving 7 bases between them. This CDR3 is CAWKDSSYEQYF. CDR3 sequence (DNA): TGTGCCTGGAAGGACAGCTCCTACGAGCAGTACTTC.

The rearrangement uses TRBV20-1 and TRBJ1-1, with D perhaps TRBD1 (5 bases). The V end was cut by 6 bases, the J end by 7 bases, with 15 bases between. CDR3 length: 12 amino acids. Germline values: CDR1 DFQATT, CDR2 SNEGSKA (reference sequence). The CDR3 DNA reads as TGCAGTGCCGAATGGGGGAGGGGTGAAGCTTTCTTT. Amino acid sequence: CSAEWGRGEAFF.

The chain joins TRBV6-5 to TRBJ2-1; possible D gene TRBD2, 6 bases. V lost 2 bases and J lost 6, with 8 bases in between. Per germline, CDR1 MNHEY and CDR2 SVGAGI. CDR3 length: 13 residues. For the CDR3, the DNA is TGTGCCAGCAGTTACATGCGGGGCAATGAGCAGTTCTTC. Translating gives CASSYMRGNEQFF.

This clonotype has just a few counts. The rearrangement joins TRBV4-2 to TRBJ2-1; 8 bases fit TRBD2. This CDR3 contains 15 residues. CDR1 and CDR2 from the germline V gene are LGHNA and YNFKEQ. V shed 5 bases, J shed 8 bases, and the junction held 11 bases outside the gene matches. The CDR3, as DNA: TGTGCCAGCAGCTACCAGCGGGAGAATGGCGATGAGCAGTTCTTC. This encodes CASSYQRENGDEQFF.

The chain's CDR3 is CASRRTDSNTGELFF. For the CDR3, the DNA is TGTGCCAGCAGGCGGACGGATTCGAACACCGGGGAGCTGTTTTTT. The J gene is TRBJ2-2, the V gene TRBV12-3 or TRBV12-4; D is unclear. The V and J ends lost 6 bases and 0 bases respectively, with 11 bases between them. The CDR3 is made up of 15 amino acids.

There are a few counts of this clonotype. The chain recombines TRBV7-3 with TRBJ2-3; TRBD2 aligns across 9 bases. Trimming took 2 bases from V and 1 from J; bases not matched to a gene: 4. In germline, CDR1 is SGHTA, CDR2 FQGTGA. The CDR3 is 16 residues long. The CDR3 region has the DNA TGTGCCAGCAGCTTAGCTAGCGGGACGCGCACAGATACGCAGTATTTT. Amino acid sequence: CASSLASGTRTDTQYF.

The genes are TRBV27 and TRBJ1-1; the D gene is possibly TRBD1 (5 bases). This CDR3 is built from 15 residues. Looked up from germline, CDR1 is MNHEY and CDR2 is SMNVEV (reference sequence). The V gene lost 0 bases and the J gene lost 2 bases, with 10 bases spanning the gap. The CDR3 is CASSLSPGQNTEAFF. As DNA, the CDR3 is TGTGCCAGCAGTTTATCCCCAGGACAAAACACTGAAGCTTTCTTT.

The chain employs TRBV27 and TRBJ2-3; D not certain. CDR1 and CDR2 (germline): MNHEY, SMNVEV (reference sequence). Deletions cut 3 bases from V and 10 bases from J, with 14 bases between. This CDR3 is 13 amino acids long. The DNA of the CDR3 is TGTGCCAGCAGTTTCGACGGCCCCTATGCGCAGTATTTT. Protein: CASSFDGPYAQYF.

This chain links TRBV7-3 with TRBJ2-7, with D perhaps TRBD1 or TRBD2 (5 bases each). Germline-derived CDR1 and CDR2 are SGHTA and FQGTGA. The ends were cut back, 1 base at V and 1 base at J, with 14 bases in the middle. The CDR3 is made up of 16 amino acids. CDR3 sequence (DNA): TGTGCCAGCAGCTTAAAGGCAGGGAGCCCTTCCTACGAGCAGTACTTC. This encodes CASSLKAGSPSYEQYF.

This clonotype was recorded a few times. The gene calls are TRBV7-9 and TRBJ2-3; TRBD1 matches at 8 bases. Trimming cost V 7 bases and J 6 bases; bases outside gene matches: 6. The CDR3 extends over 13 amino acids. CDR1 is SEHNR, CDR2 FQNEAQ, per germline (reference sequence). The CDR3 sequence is CASTQGALDTQYF. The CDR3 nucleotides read TGTGCCAGCACCCAGGGGGCGCTGGATACGCAGTATTTT. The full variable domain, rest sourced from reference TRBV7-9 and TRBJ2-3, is DTGVSQNPRHKITKRGQNVTFRCDPISEHNRLYWYRQTLGQGPEFLTYFQNEAQLEKSRLLSDRFSAERPKGSFSTLEIQRTEQGDSAMYLCASTQGALDTQYFGPGTRLTVL.

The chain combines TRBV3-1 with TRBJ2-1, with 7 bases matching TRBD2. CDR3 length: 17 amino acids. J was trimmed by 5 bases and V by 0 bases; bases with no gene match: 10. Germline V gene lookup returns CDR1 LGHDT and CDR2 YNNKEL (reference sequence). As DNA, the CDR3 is TGTGCCAGCAGCCAAGATCTGCAGAAAAGCGGGAACAATGAGCAGTTCTTC. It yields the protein CASSQDLQKSGNNEQFF.